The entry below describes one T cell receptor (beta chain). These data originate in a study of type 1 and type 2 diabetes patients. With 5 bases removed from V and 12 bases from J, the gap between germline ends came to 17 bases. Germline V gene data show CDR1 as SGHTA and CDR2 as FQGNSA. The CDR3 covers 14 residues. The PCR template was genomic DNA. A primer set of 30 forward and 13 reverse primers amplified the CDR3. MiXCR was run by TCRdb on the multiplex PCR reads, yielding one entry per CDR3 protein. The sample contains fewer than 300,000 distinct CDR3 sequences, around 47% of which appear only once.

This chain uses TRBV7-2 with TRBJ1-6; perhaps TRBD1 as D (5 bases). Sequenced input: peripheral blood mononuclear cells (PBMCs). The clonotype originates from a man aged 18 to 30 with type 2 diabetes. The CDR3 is CASSRGGLGQPLHF. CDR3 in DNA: TGTGCCAGCAGCCGTGGGGGACTTGGGCAACCCCTCCACTTT. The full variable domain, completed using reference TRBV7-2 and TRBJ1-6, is GAGVSQSPSNKVTEKGKDVELRCDPISGHTALYWYRQSLGQGLEFLIYFQGNSAPDKSGLPSDRFSAERTGGSVSTLTIQRTQQEDSAVYLCASSRGGLGQPLHFGNGTRLTVT.